Below, 4 T cell receptor beta chains from the same sample are listed, as sequenced in a study of blood T cell repertoires in COVID-19. The method was immunoSEQ multiplex PCR; TCRdb's version includes in-frame clones alone and lacks a portion of them. The sample consists of some 250,000 clones, 70% to 90% of them appearing once. What was sequenced was peripheral blood. Receptor source: a woman in her thirties or forties who had recovered from COVID-19.

V usage is TRBV7-9 and J usage is TRBJ1-4; no clear D. Looked up from germline, CDR1 is SEHNR and CDR2 is FQNEAQ (reference sequence). Trimming took 5 bases from V and 8 from J, leaving 12 bases between them. This CDR3 is built from 13 residues. CDR3 nucleotide sequence: TGTGCCAGCAGCCGGAGTACTGGAGAAAAACTGTTTTTT. The encoded protein is CASSRSTGEKLFF.

The rearrangement links TRBV9 to TRBJ2-3, with 15 bases aligning to TRBD2. The trim removed 4 bases at V and 1 base at J, leaving 7 bases unmatched. Per germline, CDR1 SGDLS and CDR2 YYNGEE. The CDR3 covers 18 residues. The CDR3 nucleotides read TGTGCCAGCAGCCTCGGGACTAGCGGGAGGTTGGGCACAGATACGCAGTATTTT. This translates into CASSLGTSGRLGTDTQYF.

The rearrangement links TRBV11-3 to TRBJ2-1, with TRBD2 identical over 8 bases. V lost 0 bases, J lost 13 bases, and 8 bases stayed unmatched. This CDR3 comprises 14 residues. The V gene's germline CDR1 is SGHNT and CDR2 YENEEA. The CDR3 is CASSLDGGRSSQFF. CDR3 DNA sequence: TGTGCCAGCAGCTTAGACGGCGGGAGGTCCTCCCAGTTCTTC.

V and J are TRBV6-4 and TRBJ1-1; D uncertain. This CDR3 is built from 12 residues. Germline loops: CDR1 MRHNA, CDR2 SNTAGT. V lost 10 bases, J lost 1 base, and 10 bases lay in between. The CDR3 sequence: CANGESNTEAFF. The CDR3 DNA is TGTGCCAACGGAGAGTCGAACACTGAAGCTTTCTTT.